This TCR beta chain stems from a study of blood T cell repertoires in COVID-19. In the study overall: The samples span acute and convalescent COVID-19 from the United States, Italy and Spain.

Profiled with immunoSEQ multiplex PCR; TCRdb holds only in-frame clones, not every one. The repertoire holds about 250,000 clones, 89% seen once, with about 4% in the top ten. The CDR3 runs to 13 residues. The ends were cut back, 3 bases at V and 8 bases at J, with 13 bases in the middle. CDR1 and CDR2 from the germline V gene are KGHSH and LQKENI. The TCR was taken from a woman younger than 45 with acute COVID-19. The rearrangement joins TRBV18 to TRBJ1-2; D gene uncertain. Sequencing was done on a sample of PBMCs or T cells enriched from blood (not recorded which). The CDR3 region is CASSPRDGEGYTF. In DNA, the CDR3 is TGTGCCAGCTCACCGCGGGATGGGGAGGGCTACACCTTC.